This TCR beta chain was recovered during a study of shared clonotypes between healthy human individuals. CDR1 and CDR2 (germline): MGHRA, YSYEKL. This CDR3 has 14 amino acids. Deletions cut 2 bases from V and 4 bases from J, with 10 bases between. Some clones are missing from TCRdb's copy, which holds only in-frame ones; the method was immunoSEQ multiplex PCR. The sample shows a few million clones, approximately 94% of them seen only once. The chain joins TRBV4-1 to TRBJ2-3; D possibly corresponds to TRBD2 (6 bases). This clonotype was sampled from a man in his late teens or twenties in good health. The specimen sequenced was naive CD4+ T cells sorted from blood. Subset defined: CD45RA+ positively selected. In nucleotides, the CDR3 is TGCGCCAGCAGCCAACTAGGGACTGCAGATACGCAGTATTTT. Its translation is CASSQLGTADTQYF.